The T cell receptor beta chain under discussion was sequenced for a study of siplizumab effects on memory and regulatory T cells (dated by TCRdb to about 2019). Background for the entire study: The study looked at the effect of siplizumab, an anti-CD2 antibody, on alloreactive T-cell subsets in allogeneic mixed lymphocyte reactions made from human PBMCs. Study-wide findings and limitations: Among mappable alloreactive CD4+ clones, the Treg-derived fraction averaged around 70% with siplizumab versus roughly 30% in control reactions. Unstimulated naive T cells appeared to be more diverse than memory T cells, and naive cells seemed to make a substantial contribution to the alloresponse. No functional confirmation was obtained for the suppressive function of proliferating Tregs from siplizumab cultures. Siplizumab significantly reduced the cumulative frequency of alloreactive sequences traceable to unstimulated CD4+ memory T cells. Sequences below about 10^-5 frequency were poorly captured, so only a minor fraction of alloreactive clones could be mapped to unstimulated subsets. For roughly 80-97% of proliferating CD4+ or CD8+ clones, no naive or memory phenotype could be assigned.

TCRbeta CDR3 sequencing was performed on sorted unstimulated T cells and on proliferating T cells recovered from mixed lymphocyte reactions. Fresh whole blood from some ten HLA-typed healthy donors was used as the source from which PBMCs were isolated. To map where alloreactive clones came from, unstimulated CD4+ regulatory T cells were FACS-sorted. Libraries came from the immunoSEQ multiplex PCR assay. About 10^5 TCR templates per sample were assayed by the deep sequencing platform. Genomic DNA extracted from sorted T cells was used for TCRbeta CDR3 sequencing. Per the original workflow: The R programming language was used for clonal analysis of the TCRbeta CDR3 data. Alloreactive CD4+ and CD8+ clones were defined by comparing unstimulated samples with post-reaction CFSE-low samples. Alloreactive CD4+ clones were assigned to regulatory or non-regulatory origin by matching sequences to sorted unstimulated Treg and non-Treg repertoires. TCRdb took over this immuneACCESS table, retaining in-frame rearrangements with V and J assigned. Such tables are incomplete; in checked studies, under half of the missing clones stem from an unresolved V gene, and the remainder is unexplained. V and J calls and clone size are as listed in that table; D and trimming were resolved from the DNA. This sample comprises around 99,000 clones, around 92% of them detected only once. Approximately 0.75% of the sample goes to the ten largest clones.

A remark on this clone: Its antigen is still unknown. There are no base qualities to consult, and no much larger clone falls within one base.

CDR1 and CDR2 were assigned from the germline V gene as MGHRA and YSYEKL. Measured from the cysteine to the phenylalanine, the CDR3 is 15 residues long. The read is trimmed to its CDR3 DNA, 45 bases read in frame from base 1. The trim is 3 bases for V and 9 bases for J, with a gap of 18 bases between the germline ends. This chain is built from TRBV4-1 and TRBJ2-1; the D gene is perhaps TRBD2, from 5 matching bases. This sequence was found in a human donor in good health. Sequenced sample: Tregs sorted from blood. The DNA sequence is TGCGCCAGCAGCCAGGACTTTACTGGCCCTGGTGAGCAGTTCTTC. This translates into CASSQDFTGPGEQFF.